This entry concerns a single T cell receptor beta chain. The antigen this receptor binds is unknown. Base qualities are not at hand, and no much larger clone is one base apart. The immunoSEQ Assay, a bias-controlled multiplex PCR, was used to amplify TCRbeta CDR3 regions from genomic DNA. The study's processing was this. Within the assay, amplification of reference gene primers was used to estimate how many nucleated cells each sample contained. To quantify the absolute abundance of each unique TCRbeta CDR3 rearrangement, sequence reads were collapsed and filtered. For each sample, productive Simpson clonality was calculated by taking the square root of Simpson's diversity index across productive rearrangements. TCRdb took this table from immuneACCESS and kept in-frame rearrangements with V and J called. Such tables lack part of the clones; where checked against another copy, unresolved V genes explain under half of the gap, and the rest is unexplained. V and J calls plus clone size are reproduced from that table; the DNA served to infer D and trimming. The sample table lists about 210,000 clones, around 88% of them with a count of one. Together, the top ten hold roughly 1.5% of the sample.

Each collaborating institution followed its own protocols to collect whole blood in K2EDTA tubes. Collaborator samples were shipped for TCRbeta analysis as frozen whole blood, isolated PBMCs, or DNA extracted from either sample type. This sample was taken from a study of blood T cell repertoires in COVID-19 (dated by TCRdb to 2020 to 2022). Regarding the research as a whole: Samples covering the acute and convalescent phases of COVID-19 were provided by collaborators in the United States, Italy and Spain. A freely available public database, intended as a resource for researchers studying the immune response to SARS-CoV-2, is where the repertoires were released. A de-identified subject ID, COVID-19 status, age in years and sex were almost always included in the sample metadata. Where available, HLA class I and class II types were obtained from metadata supplied by the sample provider rather than from assay-based typing. The material from the prospective study consisted of cDNA or gDNA derived from T cells, B-cell-depleted T cells, or PBMCs. Samples came from the ongoing ImmuneRACE study (first 160 participants) plus 1,254 subjects from 6 global collaborators. Deeply sampled blood TCRbeta repertoires from subjects exposed to, actively infected with, or recovered from COVID-19 were included in the dataset. On the study overall, not on this receptor specifically: The amount of clinical and demographic metadata varied by source and participant and was provided uncurated.

The CDR3 holds 16 amino acids from the cysteine to the phenylalanine. The only DNA kept is the CDR3, 48 bases in frame from the first base. Per the germline V gene, SGHRS is the CDR1 and YFSETQ is the CDR2. Between the V and J ends, shortened by 1 base and 7 bases respectively, the junction contains 21 bases. Rearrangement joined TRBV5-1 to TRBJ2-7; the D gene is perhaps TRBD2, on 6 matching bases. The sequenced sample was peripheral blood. The sequence was collected from a man aged 18 to 29 with active or convalescent COVID-19. The DNA is TGCGCCAGCAGCTTGCGGGCCCATGGGACTGCTCGGGAGCAGTACTTC. This gives the protein CASSLRAHGTAREQYF.